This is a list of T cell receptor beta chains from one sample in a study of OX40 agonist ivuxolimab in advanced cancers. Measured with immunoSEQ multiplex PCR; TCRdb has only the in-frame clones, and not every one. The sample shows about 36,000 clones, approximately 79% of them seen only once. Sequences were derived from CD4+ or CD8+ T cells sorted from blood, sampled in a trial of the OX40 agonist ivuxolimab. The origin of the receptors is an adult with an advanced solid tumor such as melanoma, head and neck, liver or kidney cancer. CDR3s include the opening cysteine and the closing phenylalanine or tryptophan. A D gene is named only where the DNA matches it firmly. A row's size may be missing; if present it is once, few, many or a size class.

CASRLTGYGQPQHF | TGCGCCAGCAGACTTACAGGGTACGGCCAGCCCCAGCATTTT | - | TRBJ1-5 | TRBV10-2 | -
CASSLNTGLAGETQYF | TGCGCCAGCAGCTTGAACACGGGACTAGCTGGGGAGACCCAGTACTTC | - | TRBJ2-5 | TRBV5-1 | TRBD2
CGTRDSARGREQYF | TGTGGAACCCGGGACAGCGCCCGCGGGAGGGAGCAGTACTTC | - | TRBJ2-7 | TRBV6-5 | -
CASTISHGNEKLFF | TGTGCCAGCACTATATCGCACGGTAATGAAAAACTGTTTTTT | - | TRBJ1-4 | TRBV2 | -
CASSRGQTINTEAFF | TGTGCCAGCAGTAGGGGACAGACGATAAACACTGAAGCTTTCTTT | - | TRBJ1-1 | TRBV6-1 | TRBD1
CASSLYSGAQETQYF | TGTGCCAGCAGCCTATACTCAGGGGCACAAGAGACCCAGTACTTC | once | TRBJ2-5 | TRBV27 | -
CARSLKDRPGDQPQHF | TGTGCCAGAAGCTTGAAAGACAGGCCAGGGGACCAGCCCCAGCATTTT | - | TRBJ1-5 | TRBV5-3 | -
CASKRDAGPYGYTF | TGTGCCAGCAAGAGGGACGCCGGTCCCTATGGCTACACCTTC | - | TRBJ1-2 | TRBV7-9 | -
CATTPGSYDSPLHF | TGTGCCACCACCCCCGGCTCGTACGATTCACCCCTCCACTTT | - | TRBJ1-6 | TRBV10-3 | -
CASSQRLAGSGELFF | TGTGCCAGCAGTCAAAGACTAGCGGGGTCCGGGGAGCTGTTTTTT | - | TRBJ2-2 | TRBV6-6 | TRBD2
CAWSRTGRTDTQYF | TGTGCCTGGAGCCGAACGGGTCGCACAGATACGCAGTATTTT | - | TRBJ2-3 | TRBV30 | -
CASSLVDRGPYNEQFF | TGTGCCAGCAGCTTAGTTGACAGGGGACCCTACAATGAGCAGTTCTTC | - | TRBJ2-1 | TRBV11-3 | TRBD1
CASSLGDRDQETQYF | TGTGCCAGCAGCTTAGGAGACAGAGATCAAGAGACCCAGTACTTC | - | TRBJ2-5 | TRBV11-2 | -
CASSQTTTRGSGNTIYF | TGCGCCAGCAGCCAAACTACAACCAGGGGTTCTGGAAACACCATATATTTT | - | TRBJ1-3 | TRBV4-1 | -
CASSLGGARQEKLFF | TGCGCCAGCAGCTTGGGCGGGGCTCGTCAGGAAAAACTGTTTTTT | - | TRBJ1-4 | TRBV5-1 | -
CASGGGSYEQYF | TGTGCGAGCGGGGGGGGCTCCTACGAGCAGTACTTC | - | TRBJ2-7 | TRBV2 | TRBD2
CSVEGWGGSSW | TGCAGCGTTGAAGGCTGGGGAGGAAGTTCTTGG | - | TRBJ1-1 | TRBV29-1 | -
CASSQGPGSVYNYGYTF | TGCGCCAGCAGCCAAGGCCCTGGGAGCGTGTATAACTATGGCTACACCTTC | - | TRBJ1-2 | TRBV4-1 | -
CASREDSRGPGETQYF | TGCGCCAGCAGGGAGGACTCCCGAGGTCCCGGGGAGACCCAGTACTTC | - | TRBJ2-5 | TRBV10-2 | -
CASSADLSGANVLTF | TGTGCCAGCAGTGCCGACCTCTCTGGGGCCAACGTCCTGACTTTC | - | TRBJ2-6 | TRBV6-4 | -
CASSKGTYGTYEQYF | TGTGCCAGCAGCAAAGGGACCTACGGGACCTACGAGCAGTACTTC | - | TRBJ2-7 | TRBV21-1 | -
CAWGRNSGNTIYF | TGTGCCTGGGGACGGAACTCTGGAAACACCATATATTTT | - | TRBJ1-3 | TRBV30 | -
CASSAMREGGEQFF | TGTGCCAGCAGCGCCATGCGGGAGGGCGGTGAGCAGTTCTTC | - | TRBJ2-1 | TRBV11-3 | TRBD2
CSVVLGQGTQPQHF | TGCAGCGTTGTTTTGGGACAGGGAACCCAGCCCCAGCATTTT | few | TRBJ1-5 | TRBV29-1 | TRBD1
CASSQDVGLAGFSSYNEQFF | TGCGCCAGCAGCCAAGATGTTGGACTAGCGGGCTTCAGCTCCTACAATGAGCAGTTCTTC | - | TRBJ2-1 | TRBV4-1 | TRBD2
CASSQGQAYNSPLHF | TGCGCCAGCAGCCAGGGACAGGCCTATAATTCACCCCTCCACTTT | - | TRBJ1-6 | TRBV5-1 | TRBD1
CAWSGPANTEAFF | TGTGCCTGGAGTGGCCCGGCGAACACTGAAGCTTTCTTT | few | TRBJ1-1 | TRBV30 | -
CASSQVPYYEQYF | TGCGCCAGCAGCCAAGTCCCTTACTATGAGCAGTACTTC | - | TRBJ2-7 | TRBV4-1 | -
CASGHFEGRIYGYTF | TGTGCCAGCGGCCACTTCGAGGGGCGGATCTATGGCTACACCTTC | - | TRBJ1-2 | TRBV11-3 | -
CASSLSYGGADTEAFF | TGCGCCAGCAGCTTGAGTTATGGGGGGGCGGACACTGAAGCTTTCTTT | - | TRBJ1-1 | TRBV4-1 | -
CAISESTYEQYF | TGTGCCATCAGTGAGTCCACCTACGAGCAGTACTTC | - | TRBJ2-7 | TRBV10-3 | -
CASSLGQGNYGYTF | TGTGCCAGCAGCTTAGGACAGGGGAACTATGGCTACACCTTC | - | TRBJ1-2 | TRBV7-9 | TRBD1
CASSYSRQGNYGYTF | TGTGCCAGCAGTTACTCCCGACAGGGAAACTATGGCTACACCTTC | - | TRBJ1-2 | TRBV6-5 | TRBD1
CASSSPTGGAAEAFF | TGTGCCAGCAGTTCCCCGACAGGGGGCGCGGCTGAAGCTTTCTTT | - | TRBJ1-1 | TRBV6-5 | TRBD1
CASSVLPGDGNSPLHF | TGTGCCAGCAGTGTCCTCCCTGGGGACGGTAATTCACCCCTCCACTTT | - | TRBJ1-6 | TRBV28 | -
CASLDRLTYEQYF | TGTGCCAGCTTGGACAGGCTAACCTACGAGCAGTACTTC | - | TRBJ2-7 | TRBV6-1 | TRBD1
CASSLVREGRDEQFF | TGTGCCAGCAGCTTAGTCAGGGAGGGGAGGGATGAGCAGTTCTTC | - | TRBJ2-1 | TRBV11-2 | TRBD2
CASSLGQGRSAFF | TGTGCCAGCAGCCTGGGACAGGGGCGTTCGGCTTTCTTT | - | TRBJ1-1 | TRBV7-9 | TRBD1
CASTLAGGRKNEQFF | TGTGCCAGCACCCTAGCGGGGGGGCGGAAGAATGAGCAGTTCTTC | - | TRBJ2-1 | TRBV9 | TRBD2
CASSPAGRASEKLFF | TGCGCCAGCAGCCCCGCGGGAAGGGCAAGCGAAAAACTGTTTTTT | - | TRBJ1-4 | TRBV5-1 | -
CVRVRDYFTDTQYF | TGTGTCAGAGTCCGGGACTACTTCACAGATACGCAGTATTTT | - | TRBJ2-3 | TRBV7-5 | -
CASSIDLTLQGAISNQPQHF | TGTGCCAGTAGTATAGATCTAACCCTTCAGGGGGCGATAAGCAATCAGCCCCAGCATTTT | - | TRBJ1-5 | TRBV19 | TRBD1
CASSAGRAGKNQPQHF | TGTGCCAGCAGTGCCGGCAGGGCGGGGAAGAATCAGCCCCAGCATTTT | medium-sized | TRBJ1-5 | TRBV25-1 | -
CASSVQTGGGNTIYF | TGTGCCAGCAGCGTCCAGACAGGGGGAGGAAACACCATATATTTT | - | TRBJ1-3 | TRBV9 | TRBD1
CSVEEVRAAGANVLTF | TGCAGCGTTGAAGAGGTCAGGGCCGCTGGGGCCAACGTCCTGACTTTC | - | TRBJ2-6 | TRBV29-1 | -
CASSKASSYEQYF | TGCGCCAGCAGCAAAGCTAGCTCCTACGAGCAGTACTTC | - | TRBJ2-7 | TRBV5-1 | -
CASSLVATGTTEAFF | TGCGCCAGCAGCTTGGTCGCGACAGGGACCACTGAAGCTTTCTTT | - | TRBJ1-1 | TRBV5-1 | TRBD1
CASSLRGSNRQETQYF | TGTGCCAGCAGTTTAAGGGGGTCAAACCGCCAAGAGACCCAGTACTTC | once | TRBJ2-5 | TRBV28 | -
CASSGDGSTDTQYF | TGTGCCAGCAGCGGGGACGGTAGCACAGATACGCAGTATTTT | - | TRBJ2-3 | TRBV9 | -
CASRSLAEAFF | TGTGCCAGCAGGAGCCTGGCTGAAGCTTTCTTT | - | TRBJ1-1 | TRBV28 | -
CASSFGGGTGRESNQPQHF | TGTGCCAGCAGCTTCGGGGGAGGGACAGGGAGGGAAAGCAATCAGCCCCAGCATTTT | - | TRBJ1-5 | TRBV7-2 | TRBD1
CASSPWTGFGYGYTF | TGTGCCAGCAGTCCTTGGACAGGGTTCGGCTATGGCTACACCTTC | - | TRBJ1-2 | TRBV6-1 | TRBD1
CASSYSGGSGELFF | TGTGCCAGCAGTTACTCTGGGGGCTCCGGGGAGCTGTTTTTT | once | TRBJ2-2 | TRBV6-9 | -
CASSLTGDNQPQHF | TGTGCCAGCAGTTTAACTGGGGACAATCAGCCCCAGCATTTT | - | TRBJ1-5 | TRBV28 | -
CASSRGQTQYF | TGTGCCAGCAGCCGTGGACAGACCCAGTACTTC | - | TRBJ2-5 | TRBV14 | -
CASGWDINQPQHF | TGTGCTAGTGGTTGGGACATCAATCAGCCCCAGCATTTT | - | TRBJ1-5 | TRBV12-5 | -